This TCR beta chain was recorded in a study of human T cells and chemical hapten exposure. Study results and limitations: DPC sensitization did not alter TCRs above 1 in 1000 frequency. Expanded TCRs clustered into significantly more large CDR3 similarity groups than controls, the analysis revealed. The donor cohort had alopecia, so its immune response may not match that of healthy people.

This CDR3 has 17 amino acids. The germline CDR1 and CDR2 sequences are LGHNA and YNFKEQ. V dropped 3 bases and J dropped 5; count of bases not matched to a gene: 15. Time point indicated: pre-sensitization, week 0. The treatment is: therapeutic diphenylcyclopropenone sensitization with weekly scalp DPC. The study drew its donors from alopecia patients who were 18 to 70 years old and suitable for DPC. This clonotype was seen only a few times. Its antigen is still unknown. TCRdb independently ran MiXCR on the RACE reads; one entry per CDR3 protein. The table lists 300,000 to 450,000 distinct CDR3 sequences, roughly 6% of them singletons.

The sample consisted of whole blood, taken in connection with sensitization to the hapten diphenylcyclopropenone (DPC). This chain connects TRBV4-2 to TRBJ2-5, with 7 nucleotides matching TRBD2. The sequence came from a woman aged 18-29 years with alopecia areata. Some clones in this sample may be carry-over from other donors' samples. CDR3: CASSQVGRSGDVETQYF. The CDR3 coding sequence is TGTGCCAGCAGCCAGGTCGGACGCAGCGGGGACGTGGAGACCCAGTACTTC.